This entry is about one T cell receptor beta chain. The antigen is undetermined. V lost 3 bases and J lost 4; bases outside the gene matches: 6. This CDR3 has 14 residues. Germline loops: CDR1 SGDLS, CDR2 YYNGEE. This record belongs to a study of Ad26.COV2.S vaccination and SARS-CoV-2 variants. General study findings and limits: Analyses of TCR breadth and depth may have underestimated total T cell responses. Recipients of vaccine and of placebo showed similar breadth of their non-spike TCR repertoires. Substantial breadth in spike-specific CD8+ and CD4+ T cell responses was reportedly seen after vaccination.

Clones were read by immunoSEQ multiplex PCR, and TCRdb kept only the in-frame ones, dropping some. The top ten clones hold about 2% of a sample with about 370,000 clones, around 89% of them seen once. The treatment is: about 20 received Ad26.COV2.S at low or high dose, single or two shots; roughly five received placebo; per-sample allocation not given. Repertoires come from day 63 after the first vaccine or placebo injection. An Ad26 vector expressing Wuhan-strain SARS-CoV-2 spike constituted the vaccine. This specimen consisted of peripheral blood, obtained in a trial of Ad26.COV2.S vaccine versus placebo. The TCR comes from a person aged 18-60 years who received the Ad26.COV2.S COVID-19 vaccine or a placebo. The gene calls are TRBV9 and TRBJ1-1; 7 bases are a match to TRBD1. In nucleotides, the CDR3 is TGTGCCAGCAGCGACAGGGGAAGGGCCACTGAAGCTTTCTTT. It yields the protein CASSDRGRATEAFF.